The clone carrying this T cell receptor beta chain has a single count. Assay used: immunoSEQ multiplex PCR; TCRdb lists only in-frame clones, some missing. The sample consists of tens of thousands of clones, around nine tenths of them appearing once. The record originates from a study of T cell changes during pregnancy in multiple sclerosis. In germline, CDR1 is MGHRA, CDR2 YSYEKL. This CDR3 has 15 residues. V lost 5 bases to trimming and J lost 6 bases; unmatched junction nucleotides: 11. V usage is TRBV4-1 and J usage is TRBJ1-2; TRBD1 matches 8 bases. This specimen consisted of CD8+ T cells from peripheral blood mononuclear cells, obtained in the third trimester of pregnancy. The sequence derives from a female donor with multiple sclerosis, enrolled in a pregnancy study. CDR3: CASSEAAGGGNGYTF. As DNA, the CDR3 is TGCGCCAGCAGCGAGGCGGCAGGGGGCGGGAATGGCTACACCTTC.